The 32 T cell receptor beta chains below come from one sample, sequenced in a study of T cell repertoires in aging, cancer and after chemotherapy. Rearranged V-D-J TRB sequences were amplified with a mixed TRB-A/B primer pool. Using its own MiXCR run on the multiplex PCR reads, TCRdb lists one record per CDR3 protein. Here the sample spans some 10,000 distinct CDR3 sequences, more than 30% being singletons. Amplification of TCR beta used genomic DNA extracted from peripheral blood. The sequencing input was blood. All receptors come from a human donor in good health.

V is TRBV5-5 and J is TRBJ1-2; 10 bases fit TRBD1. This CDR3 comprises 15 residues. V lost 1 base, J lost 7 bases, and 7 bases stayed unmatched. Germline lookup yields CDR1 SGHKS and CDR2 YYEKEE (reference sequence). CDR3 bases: TGTGCCAGCAGCTTGTCGACAGGGGGCGGCGGTGGCTACACCTTC. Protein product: CASSLSTGGGGGYTF.

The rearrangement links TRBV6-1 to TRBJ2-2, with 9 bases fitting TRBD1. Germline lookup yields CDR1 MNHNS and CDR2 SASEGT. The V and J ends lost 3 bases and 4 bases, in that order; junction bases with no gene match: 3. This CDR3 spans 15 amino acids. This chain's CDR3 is CASSEETGGTGELFF. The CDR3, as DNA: TGTGCCAGCAGTGAGGAGACAGGGGGCACCGGGGAGCTGTTTTTT.

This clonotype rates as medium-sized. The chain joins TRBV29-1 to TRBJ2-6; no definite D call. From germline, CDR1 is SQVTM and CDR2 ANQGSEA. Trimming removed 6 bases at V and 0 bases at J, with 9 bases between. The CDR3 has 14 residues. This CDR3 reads CSVSDFSGANVLTF. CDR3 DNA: TGCAGCGTCTCGGATTTCTCTGGGGCCAACGTCCTGACTTTC.

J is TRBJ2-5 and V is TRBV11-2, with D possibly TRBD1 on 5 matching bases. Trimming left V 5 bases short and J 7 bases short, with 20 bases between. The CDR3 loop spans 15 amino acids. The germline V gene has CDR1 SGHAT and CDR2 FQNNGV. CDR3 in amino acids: CASSLRGTLGATQYF. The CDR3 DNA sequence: TGTGCCAGCAGCCTAAGGGGTACGCTAGGAGCGACCCAGTACTTC.

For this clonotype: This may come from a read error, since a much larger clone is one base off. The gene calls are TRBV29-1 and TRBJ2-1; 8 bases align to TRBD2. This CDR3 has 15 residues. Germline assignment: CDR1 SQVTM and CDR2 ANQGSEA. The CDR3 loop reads CSVGGGGMFVNELFF. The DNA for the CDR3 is TGCAGCGTGGGAGGCGGGGGGATGTTTGTGAATGAGCTGTTCTTC.

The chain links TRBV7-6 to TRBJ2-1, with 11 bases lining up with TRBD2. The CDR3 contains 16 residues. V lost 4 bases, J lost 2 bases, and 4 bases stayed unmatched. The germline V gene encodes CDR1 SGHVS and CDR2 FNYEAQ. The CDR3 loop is CASSYDSGRAYNEQFF. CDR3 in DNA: TGTGCCAGCAGCTACGATAGCGGGAGGGCCTACAATGAGCAGTTCTTC.

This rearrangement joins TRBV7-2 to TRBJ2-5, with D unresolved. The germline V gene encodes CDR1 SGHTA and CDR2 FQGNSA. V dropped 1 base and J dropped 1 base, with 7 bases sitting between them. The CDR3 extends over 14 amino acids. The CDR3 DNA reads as TGTGCCAGCAGCTTAGTTGGTAGCCAAGAGACCCAGTACTTC. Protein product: CASSLVGSQETQYF.

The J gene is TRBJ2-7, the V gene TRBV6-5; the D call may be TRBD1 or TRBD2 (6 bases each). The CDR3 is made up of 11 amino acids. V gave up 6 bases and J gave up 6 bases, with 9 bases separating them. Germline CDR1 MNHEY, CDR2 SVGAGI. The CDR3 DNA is TGTGCCAGCAGCGGGGGCCTCGAGCAGTACTTC. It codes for CASSGGLEQYF.

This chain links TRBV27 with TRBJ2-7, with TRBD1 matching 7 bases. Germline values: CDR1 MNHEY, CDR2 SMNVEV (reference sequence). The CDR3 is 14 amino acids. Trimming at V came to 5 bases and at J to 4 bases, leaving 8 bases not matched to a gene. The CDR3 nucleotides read TGTGCCAGCAGTCCACGGGACAGCTCTTACGAGCAGTACTTC. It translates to CASSPRDSSYEQYF.

CDR3 in amino acids: CAWSVTTGSYEQYF. The CDR3, as DNA: TGTGCCTGGAGTGTTACAACAGGTTCCTACGAGCAGTACTTC. The gene calls are TRBV30 and TRBJ2-7; D is perhaps TRBD1 (5 bases). The CDR3 consists of 14 residues. Per germline, CDR1 GTSNPN and CDR2 SVGIG (reference sequence). The V gene lost 0 bases and the J gene lost 1 base, with 10 bases spanning the gap.

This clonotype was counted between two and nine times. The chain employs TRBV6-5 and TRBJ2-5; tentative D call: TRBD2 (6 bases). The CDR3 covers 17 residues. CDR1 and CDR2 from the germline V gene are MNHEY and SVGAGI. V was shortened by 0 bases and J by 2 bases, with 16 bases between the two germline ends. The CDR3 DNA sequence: TGTGCCAGCAGTTACTCGAAGGTAGCGGAGTTACAAGAGACCCAGTACTTC. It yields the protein CASSYSKVAELQETQYF.

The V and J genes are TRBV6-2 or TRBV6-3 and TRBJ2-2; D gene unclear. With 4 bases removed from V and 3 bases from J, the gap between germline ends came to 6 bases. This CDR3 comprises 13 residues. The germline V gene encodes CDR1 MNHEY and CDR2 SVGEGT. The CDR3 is CASSFQDTGELFF. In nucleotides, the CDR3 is TGTGCCAGCAGTTTTCAGGACACCGGGGAGCTGTTTTTT.

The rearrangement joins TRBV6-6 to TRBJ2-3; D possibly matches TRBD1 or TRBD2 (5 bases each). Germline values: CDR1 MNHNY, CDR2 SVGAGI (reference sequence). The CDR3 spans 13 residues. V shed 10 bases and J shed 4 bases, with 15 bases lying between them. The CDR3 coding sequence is TGTGCCACGGGCCAGGGAGTAGCAGATACGCAGTATTTT. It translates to CATGQGVADTQYF.

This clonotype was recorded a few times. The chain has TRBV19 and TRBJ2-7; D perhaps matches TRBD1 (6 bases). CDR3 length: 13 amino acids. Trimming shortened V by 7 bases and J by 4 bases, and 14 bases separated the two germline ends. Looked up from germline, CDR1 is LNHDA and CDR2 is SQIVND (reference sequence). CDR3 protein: CASKRAGDYEQYF. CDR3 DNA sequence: TGTGCCAGTAAACGTGCAGGGGATTACGAGCAGTACTTC.

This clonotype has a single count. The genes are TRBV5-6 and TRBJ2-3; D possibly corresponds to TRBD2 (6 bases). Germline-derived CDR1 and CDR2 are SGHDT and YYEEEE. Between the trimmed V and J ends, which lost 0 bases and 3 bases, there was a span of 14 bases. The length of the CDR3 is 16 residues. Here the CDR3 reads CASSLARERGTDTQYF. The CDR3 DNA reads TGTGCCAGCAGCTTGGCCAGGGAACGGGGGACAGATACGCAGTATTTT.

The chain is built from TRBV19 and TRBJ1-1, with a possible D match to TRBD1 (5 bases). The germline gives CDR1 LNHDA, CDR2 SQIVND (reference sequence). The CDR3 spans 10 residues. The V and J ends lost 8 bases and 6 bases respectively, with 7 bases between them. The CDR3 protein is CASGDAEAFF. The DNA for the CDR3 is TGTGCCAGTGGGGACGCTGAAGCTTTCTTT.

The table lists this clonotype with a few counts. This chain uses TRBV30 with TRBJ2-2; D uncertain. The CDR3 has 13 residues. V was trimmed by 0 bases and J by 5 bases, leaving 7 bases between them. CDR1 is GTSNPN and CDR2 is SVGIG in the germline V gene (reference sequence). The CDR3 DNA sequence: TGTGCCTGGAGTGTAAGAGCGACCGGGGAGCTGTTTTTT. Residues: CAWSVRATGELFF.

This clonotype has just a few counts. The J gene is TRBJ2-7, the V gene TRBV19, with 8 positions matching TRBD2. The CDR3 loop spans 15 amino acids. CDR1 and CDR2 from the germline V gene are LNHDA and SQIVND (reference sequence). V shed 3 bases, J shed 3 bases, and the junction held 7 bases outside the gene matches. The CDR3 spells CASSIISGSGYEQYF. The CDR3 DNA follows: TGTGCCAGTAGTATCATAAGCGGGAGTGGCTACGAGCAGTACTTC.

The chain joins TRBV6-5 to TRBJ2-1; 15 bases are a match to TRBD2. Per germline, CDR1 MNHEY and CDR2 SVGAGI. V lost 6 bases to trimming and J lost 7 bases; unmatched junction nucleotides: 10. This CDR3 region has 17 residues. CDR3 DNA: TGTGCCAGCAGCAAGGGGAGGACTAGCGGGAGGGGGAATGAGCAGTTCTTC. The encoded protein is CASSKGRTSGRGNEQFF.

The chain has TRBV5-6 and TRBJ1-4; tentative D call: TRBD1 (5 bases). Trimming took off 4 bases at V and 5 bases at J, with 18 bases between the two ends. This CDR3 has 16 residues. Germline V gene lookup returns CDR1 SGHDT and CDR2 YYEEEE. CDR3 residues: CASSTNQGGRNEKLFF. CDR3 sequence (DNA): TGTGCCAGCAGCACCAACCAGGGAGGGCGGAATGAAAAACTGTTTTTT. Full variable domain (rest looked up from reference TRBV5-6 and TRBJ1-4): DAGVTQSPTHLIKTRGQQVTLRCSPKSGHDTVSWYQQALGQGPQFIFQYYEEEERQRGNFPDRFSGHQFPNYSSELNVNALLLGDSALYLCASSTNQGGRNEKLFFGSGTQLSVL.

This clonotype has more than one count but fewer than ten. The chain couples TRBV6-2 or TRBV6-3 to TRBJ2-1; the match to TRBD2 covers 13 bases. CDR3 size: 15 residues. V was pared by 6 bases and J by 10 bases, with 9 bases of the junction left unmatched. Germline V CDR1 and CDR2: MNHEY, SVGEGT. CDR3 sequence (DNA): TGTGCCAGCAGAGGACTAGCGGGAGATGTGGGGGAGCAGTTCTTC. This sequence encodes CASRGLAGDVGEQFF.

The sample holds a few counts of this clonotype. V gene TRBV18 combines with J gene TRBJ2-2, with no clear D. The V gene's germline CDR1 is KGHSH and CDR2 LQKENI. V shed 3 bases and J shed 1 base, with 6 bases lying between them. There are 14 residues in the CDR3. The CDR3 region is CASSPLLNTGELFF. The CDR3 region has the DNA TGTGCCAGCTCACCCTTGTTGAACACCGGGGAGCTGTTTTTT.

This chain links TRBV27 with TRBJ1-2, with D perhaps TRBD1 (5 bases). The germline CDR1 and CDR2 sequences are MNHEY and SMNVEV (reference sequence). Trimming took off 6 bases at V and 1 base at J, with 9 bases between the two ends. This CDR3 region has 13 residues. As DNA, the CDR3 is TGTGCCAGCAGGGGGACGAATAACTATGGCTACACCTTC. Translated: CASRGTNNYGYTF.

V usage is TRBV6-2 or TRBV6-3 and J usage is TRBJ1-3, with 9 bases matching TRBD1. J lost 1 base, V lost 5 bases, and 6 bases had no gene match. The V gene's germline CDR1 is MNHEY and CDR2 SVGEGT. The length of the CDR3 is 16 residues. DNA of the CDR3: TGTGCCAGCAGTACAGGGGGCCTGATTTCTGGAAACACCATATATTTT. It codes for CASSTGGLISGNTIYF.

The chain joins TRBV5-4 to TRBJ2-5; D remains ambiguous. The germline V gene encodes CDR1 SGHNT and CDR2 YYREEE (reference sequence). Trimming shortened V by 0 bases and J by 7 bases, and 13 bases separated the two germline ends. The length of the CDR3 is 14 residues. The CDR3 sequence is CASSLASLGGTQYF. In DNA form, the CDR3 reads TGTGCCAGCAGCTTGGCCTCGCTAGGCGGGACCCAGTACTTC.

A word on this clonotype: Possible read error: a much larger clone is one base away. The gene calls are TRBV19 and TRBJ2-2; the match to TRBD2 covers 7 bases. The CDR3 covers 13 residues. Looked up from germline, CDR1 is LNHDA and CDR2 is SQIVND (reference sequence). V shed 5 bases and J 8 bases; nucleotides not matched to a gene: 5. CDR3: CASSSGLGGELFF. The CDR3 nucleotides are TGTGCCAGTAGTTCCGGACTAGGGGGGGAGCTGTTTTTT.

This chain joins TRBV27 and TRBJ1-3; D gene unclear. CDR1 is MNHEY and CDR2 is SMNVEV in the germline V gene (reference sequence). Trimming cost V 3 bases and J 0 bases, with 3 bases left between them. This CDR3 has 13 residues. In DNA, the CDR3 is TGTGCCAGCAGTTTTGACTCTGGAAACACCATATATTTT. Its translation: CASSFDSGNTIYF.

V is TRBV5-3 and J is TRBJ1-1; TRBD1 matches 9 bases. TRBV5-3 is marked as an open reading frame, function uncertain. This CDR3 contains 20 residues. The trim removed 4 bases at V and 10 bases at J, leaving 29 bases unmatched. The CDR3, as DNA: TGTGCCAGAAGCAAGAGGGGCTGGGCCGCGCGGGACAGGGATCTAGGGGGAGCTTTCTTT. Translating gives CARSKRGWAARDRDLGGAFF.

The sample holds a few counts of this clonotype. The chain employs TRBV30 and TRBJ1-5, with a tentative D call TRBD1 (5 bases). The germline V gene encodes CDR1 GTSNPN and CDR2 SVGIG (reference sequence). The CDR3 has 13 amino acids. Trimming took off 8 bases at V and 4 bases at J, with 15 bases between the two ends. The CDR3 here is CAAHGGGNQPQHF. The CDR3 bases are TGTGCCGCCCATGGCGGGGGGAATCAGCCCCAGCATTTT. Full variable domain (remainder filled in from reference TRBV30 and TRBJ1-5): SQTIHQWPATLVQPVGSPLSLECTVEGTSNPNLYWYRQAAGRGLQLLFYSVGIGQISSEVPQNLSASRPQDRQFILSSKKLLLSDSGFYLCAAHGGGNQPQHFGDGTRLSIL.

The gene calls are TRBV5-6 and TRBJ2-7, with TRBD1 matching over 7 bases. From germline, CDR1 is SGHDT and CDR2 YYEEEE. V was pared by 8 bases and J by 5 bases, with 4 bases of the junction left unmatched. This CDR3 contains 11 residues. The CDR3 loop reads CASQTGNEQYF. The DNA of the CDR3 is TGTGCCAGTCAGACAGGGAACGAGCAGTACTTC.

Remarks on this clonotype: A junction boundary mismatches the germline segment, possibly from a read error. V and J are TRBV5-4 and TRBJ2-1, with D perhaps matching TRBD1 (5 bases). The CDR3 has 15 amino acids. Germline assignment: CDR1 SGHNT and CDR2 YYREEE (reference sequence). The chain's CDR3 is CACSLLGRITNEQFF. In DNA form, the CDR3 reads TGTGCCTGCAGCTTGCTGGGGCGGATTACTAATGAGCAGTTCTTC. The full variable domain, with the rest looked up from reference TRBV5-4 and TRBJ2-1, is ETGVTQSPTHLIKTRGQQVTLRCSSQSGHNTVSWYQQALGQGPQFIFQYYREEENGRGNFPPRFSGLQFPNYSSELNVNALELDDSALYLCACSLLGRITNEQFFGPGTRLTVL.

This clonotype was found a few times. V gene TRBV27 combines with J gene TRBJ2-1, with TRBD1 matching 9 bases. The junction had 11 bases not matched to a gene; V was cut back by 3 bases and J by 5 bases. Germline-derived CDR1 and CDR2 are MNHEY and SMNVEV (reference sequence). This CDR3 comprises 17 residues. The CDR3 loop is CASSLYLQGALNNEQFF. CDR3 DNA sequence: TGTGCCAGCAGTTTGTACCTACAGGGGGCTCTGAACAATGAGCAGTTCTTC.